One TCR beta chain is described in this entry. Its antigen is as yet unknown. This CDR3 has 14 amino acids. Trimming cost V 5 bases and J 2 bases, with 13 bases left between them. The germline CDR1 and CDR2 sequences are MNHEY and SVGAGI. These data come from a study of brain T cells in children with intractable seizures. The time point was: blood from clinic visit 5 months post-surgery; TSC patient then seizure free. Only cases whose brain tissue showed the highest T cell transcript signatures were sequenced. Study-wide findings and caveats: Only CDR3 sequence similarity suggested viral specificity, without known HCMV serostatus.

Using immunoSEQ multiplex PCR, the repertoire was profiled, and TCRdb retains in-frame clones only, with some absent. Among about 340,000 clones listed, about 94% were seen once. The clonotype was recovered from a boy younger than two with tuberous sclerosis and intractable seizures. This material consisted of peripheral blood, taken roughly 5 months after surgery. V usage is TRBV6-5 and J usage is TRBJ2-7, with D maybe TRBD1 (6 bases). The CDR3 region is CASSQGHQPYEQYF. In nucleotides, the CDR3 is TGTGCCAGCAGTCAGGGACACCAACCCTACGAGCAGTACTTC.